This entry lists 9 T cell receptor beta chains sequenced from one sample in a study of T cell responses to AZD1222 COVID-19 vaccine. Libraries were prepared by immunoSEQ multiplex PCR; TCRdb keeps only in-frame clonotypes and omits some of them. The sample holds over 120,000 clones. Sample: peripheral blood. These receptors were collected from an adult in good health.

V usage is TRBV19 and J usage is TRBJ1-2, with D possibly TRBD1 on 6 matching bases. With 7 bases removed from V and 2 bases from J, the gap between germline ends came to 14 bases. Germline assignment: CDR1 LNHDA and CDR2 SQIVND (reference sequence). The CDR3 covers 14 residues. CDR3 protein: CASNPGGTNYGYTF. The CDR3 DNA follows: TGTGCCAGTAACCCTGGGGGCACCAACTATGGCTACACCTTC.

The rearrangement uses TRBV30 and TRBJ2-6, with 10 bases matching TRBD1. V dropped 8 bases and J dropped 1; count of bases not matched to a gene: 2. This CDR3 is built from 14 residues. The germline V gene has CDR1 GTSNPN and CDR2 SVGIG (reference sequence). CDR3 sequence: CAGTGASGANVLTF. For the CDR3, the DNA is TGTGCCGGGACAGGGGCATCTGGGGCCAACGTCCTGACTTTC.

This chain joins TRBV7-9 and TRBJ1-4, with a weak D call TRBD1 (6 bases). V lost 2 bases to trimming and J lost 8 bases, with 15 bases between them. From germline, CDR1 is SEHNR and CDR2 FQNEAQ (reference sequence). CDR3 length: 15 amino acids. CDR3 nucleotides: TGTGCCAGCAGCTTAACAGGGAGGAAGTACGAAAAACTGTTTTTT. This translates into CASSLTGRKYEKLFF.

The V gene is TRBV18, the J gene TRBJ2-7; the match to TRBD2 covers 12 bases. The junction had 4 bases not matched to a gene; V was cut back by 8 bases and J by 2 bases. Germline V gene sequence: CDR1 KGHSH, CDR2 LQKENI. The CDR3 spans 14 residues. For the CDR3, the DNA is TGTGCCAGCACCCCTAGCGGGGGGGCCTACGAGCAGTACTTC. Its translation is CASTPSGGAYEQYF.

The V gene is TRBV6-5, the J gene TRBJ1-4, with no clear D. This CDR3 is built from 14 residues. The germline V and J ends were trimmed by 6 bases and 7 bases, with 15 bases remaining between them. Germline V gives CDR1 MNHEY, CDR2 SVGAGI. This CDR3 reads CASRSHAGVEKLFF. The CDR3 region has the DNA TGTGCCAGCAGATCACACGCAGGCGTTGAAAAACTGTTTTTT.

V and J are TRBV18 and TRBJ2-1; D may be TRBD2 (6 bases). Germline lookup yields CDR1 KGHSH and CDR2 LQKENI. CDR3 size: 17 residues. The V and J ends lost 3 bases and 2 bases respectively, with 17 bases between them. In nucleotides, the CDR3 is TGTGCCAGCTCACCCCTCGGAGGGCACACTCCCTACAATGAGCAGTTCTTC. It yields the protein CASSPLGGHTPYNEQFF.

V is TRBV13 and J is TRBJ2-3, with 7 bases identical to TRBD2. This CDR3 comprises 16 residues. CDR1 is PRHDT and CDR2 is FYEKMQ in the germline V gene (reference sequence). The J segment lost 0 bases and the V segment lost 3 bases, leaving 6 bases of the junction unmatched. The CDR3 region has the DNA TGTGCCAGCAGCTTCAAAGCGGGGAAGAGCACAGATACGCAGTATTTT. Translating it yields CASSFKAGKSTDTQYF.

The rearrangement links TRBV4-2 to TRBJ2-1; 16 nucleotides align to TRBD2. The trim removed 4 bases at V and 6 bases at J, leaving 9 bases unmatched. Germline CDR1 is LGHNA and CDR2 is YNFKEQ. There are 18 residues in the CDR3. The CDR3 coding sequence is TGTGCCAGCAGCCCTGGGACTAGCGGGGGGGCCTCGGGCAATGAGCAGTTCTTC. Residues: CASSPGTSGGASGNEQFF.

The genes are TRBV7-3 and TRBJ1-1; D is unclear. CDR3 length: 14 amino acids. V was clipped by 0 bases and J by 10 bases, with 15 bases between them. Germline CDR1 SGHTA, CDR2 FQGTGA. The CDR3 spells CASSLTPDTSPAFF. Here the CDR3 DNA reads TGTGCCAGCAGCTTAACTCCCGATACCTCCCCAGCTTTCTTT.